These 3 T cell receptor beta chains were sequenced from one sample in a study of blood T cell repertoires in COVID-19. Profiling relied on immunoSEQ multiplex PCR, and the TCRdb table lists in-frame clones only, not all of them. The repertoire holds about 160,000 clones, approximately 86% seen once, with approximately 7% in the top ten. Sequenced sample: peripheral blood. The receptors shown here come from a man in his fifties or sixties with active or convalescent COVID-19.

A word on this clone: The DNA is omitted, as the CDR3 cannot be located on it reliably, and the CDR3 follows TCRdb's listing. The chain carries TRBV28 and TRBJ1-4; the table's D call TRBD1 went unverified against the DNA. The CDR3 length is 15 residues, termini included. The germline V gene has CDR1 MDHEN and CDR2 SYDVKM. CDR3 sequence: CASSSSAGFGEKLFF.

This rearrangement joins TRBV2 to TRBJ1-4; D remains unclear. This CDR3 is built from 15 residues. The germline CDR1 and CDR2 sequences are SNHLY and FYNNEI. V dropped 1 base and J dropped 4 bases, with 10 bases sitting between them. In DNA form, the CDR3 reads TGTGCCAGCAGTGAAGTCGGACTCTTTAATGAAAAACTGTTTTTT. Translated: CASSEVGLFNEKLFF.

The chain combines TRBV4-1 with TRBJ1-6; 7 bases align to TRBD1. The CDR3 covers 12 residues. The junction had 6 bases not matched to a gene; V was cut back by 5 bases and J by 14 bases. Germline V gene sequence: CDR1 MGHRA, CDR2 YSYEKL. CDR3 residues: CASSGQDGTLHF. In DNA, the CDR3 is TGCGCCAGCAGCGGACAGGATGGGACCCTCCACTTT.